Below are 19 T cell receptor beta chains sequenced from a single sample in a study of shared clonotypes between healthy human individuals. Only in-frame clones appear in the TCRdb table, and some are missing; sequencing was by immunoSEQ multiplex PCR. The data contain about 2 million clones, just under 95% of them seen just once; the ten biggest clones take up roughly 1%. Naive CD8 populations comprised CD45RO-negative cells positively selected for CCR7, excluding terminally differentiated effector memory CD45RA+ cells. Sequenced input: naive CD8+ T cells sorted from blood. These TCRs come from a man between 18 and 29 years old in good health.

The V and J genes are TRBV5-6 and TRBJ2-7; D may correspond to TRBD1 or TRBD2 (5 bases each). With 2 bases removed from V and 6 bases from J, the gap between germline ends came to 9 bases. CDR3 length: 12 amino acids. Germline V lookup: CDR1 SGHDT, CDR2 YYEEEE. This CDR3 is CASSFGTSEQYF. DNA of the CDR3: TGTGCCAGCAGCTTTGGGACCTCCGAGCAGTACTTC.

Only one count was recorded for this clone. The chain uses TRBV11-2 and TRBJ2-3; D could derive from TRBD1 or TRBD2 (7 bases each). CDR1 is SGHAT and CDR2 is FQNNGV in the germline V gene. V lost 1 base and J lost 4, with 21 bases in between. This CDR3 is built from 18 residues. CDR3 sequence reads: CASSLGQGGSLVPDTQYF. Here the CDR3 DNA reads TGTGCCAGCAGCTTAGGGCAGGGGGGGAGTTTGGTCCCAGATACGCAGTATTTT.

The chain uses TRBV10-3 and TRBJ2-2; 7 nucleotides align to TRBD1. There are 13 residues in the CDR3. V dropped 11 bases and J dropped 0; count of bases not matched to a gene: 3. The germline V gene encodes CDR1 ENHRY and CDR2 SYGVKD. CDR3 protein: CAAGGTNTGELFF. CDR3 sequence (DNA): TGTGCCGCAGGGGGTACGAACACCGGGGAGCTGTTTTTT.

This sequence joins TRBV7-9 and TRBJ2-4; the D gene could be TRBD1 or TRBD2 (6 bases each). The CDR3 consists of 17 residues. V was pared by 5 bases and J by 2 bases, with 19 bases between. Germline V gives CDR1 SEHNR, CDR2 FQNEAQ (reference sequence). The CDR3 DNA is TGTGCCAGCAGCCCTACTAGGGGGGAGGACCCCAAAAACATTCAGTACTTC. It specifies CASSPTRGEDPKNIQYF.

The rearrangement uses TRBV5-6 and TRBJ1-1; D call uncertain. Germline V gives CDR1 SGHDT, CDR2 YYEEEE. V was clipped by 4 bases and J by 10 bases, with 20 bases between them. The CDR3 is 14 residues long. The CDR3: CASSVRGAAEGAFF. The CDR3 nucleotides read TGTGCCAGCAGCGTCCGGGGTGCCGCCGAGGGAGCTTTCTTT.

Comment on this clone: The same CDR3 is also encoded by other DNA sequences in this sample. The J gene is TRBJ1-4, the V gene TRBV9; 7 nucleotides line up with TRBD1. The V segment lost 0 bases and the J segment 5 bases; nucleotides outside the gene matches: 1. Germline V gene data show CDR1 as SGDLS and CDR2 as YYNGEE. This CDR3 spans 14 amino acids. This CDR3 is CASSVVGGNEKLFF. The CDR3 DNA is TGTGCCAGCAGCGTAGTAGGGGGCAATGAAAAACTGTTTTTT.

The rearrangement links TRBV4-3 to TRBJ2-7; 9 bases are a match to TRBD1. This CDR3 is 15 amino acids long. Germline CDR1 is LGHNA and CDR2 is YSLEER. Germline trimming cut 4 bases from V and 4 bases from J; bases unmatched to any gene: 8. This CDR3 reads CASSPSGTGFYEQYF. In DNA, the CDR3 is TGCGCCAGCAGCCCATCCGGGACAGGGTTTTACGAGCAGTACTTC.

The chain combines TRBV6-1 with TRBJ2-2; 12 nucleotides agree with TRBD1. CDR3 length: 16 amino acids. Looked up from germline, CDR1 is MNHNS and CDR2 is SASEGT. The V segment lost 4 bases and the J segment 6 bases; nucleotides outside the gene matches: 6. The CDR3 loop is CASSGDRGRFPGELFF. CDR3 bases: TGTGCCAGCAGTGGGGACAGGGGGCGCTTCCCCGGGGAGCTGTTTTTT.

A word on this clone: Other DNA sequences within the sample encode an identical CDR3. V is TRBV7-9 and J is TRBJ2-7; no clear D gene. Per germline, CDR1 SEHNR and CDR2 FQNEAQ (reference sequence). Trimming pared 5 bases from V and 0 bases from J, leaving 2 bases between. The CDR3 spans 11 residues. The CDR3 DNA reads TGTGCCAGCAGCCTCTCCTACGAGCAGTACTTC. Its protein product is CASSLSYEQYF.

The sample holds one count of this clone. The chain uses TRBV19 and TRBJ2-7; no clear D gene. Trimming cost V 3 bases and J 2 bases, with 11 bases left between them. The CDR3 contains 14 residues. CDR1 is LNHDA and CDR2 is SQIVND in the germline V gene (reference sequence). CDR3 sequence: CASSIASPAYEQYF. The CDR3 DNA is TGTGCCAGTAGTATCGCTTCGCCGGCCTACGAGCAGTACTTC.

As to this clone: This specimen includes other DNA sequences encoding the same CDR3. CDR3 protein: CASSQELNQPQHF. In nucleotides, the CDR3 is TGCGCCAGCAGCCAAGAACTTAATCAGCCCCAGCATTTT. V is TRBV4-1 and J is TRBJ1-5; D not resolved. The CDR3 length is 13 residues. Trimming removed 0 bases at V and 4 bases at J, with 4 bases between. The germline gives CDR1 MGHRA, CDR2 YSYEKL.

V is TRBV6-6 and J is TRBJ1-2; TRBD1 matches at 10 bases. The CDR3 contains 16 residues. The J segment lost 2 bases and the V segment lost 6 bases, leaving 9 bases of the junction unmatched. Germline CDR1 and CDR2: MNHNY and SVGAGI (reference sequence). In DNA form, the CDR3 reads TGTGCCAGCAGGGGCCCTCGACAGGGGGCGAACTATGGCTACACCTTC. Amino acid sequence: CASRGPRQGANYGYTF.

This chain joins TRBV28 and TRBJ1-1; a weak D match, TRBD1 (5 bases). This CDR3 is built from 15 residues. CDR1 is MDHEN and CDR2 is SYDVKM in the germline V gene. V was trimmed by 3 bases and J by 1 base, leaving 12 bases between them. CDR3 nucleotide sequence: TGTGCCAGCAGTTTTCCCCAGGGAGAGAACACTGAAGCTTTCTTT. Amino acids: CASSFPQGENTEAFF.

The chain is built from TRBV5-4 and TRBJ2-3, with D hard to call. CDR1 SGHNT and CDR2 YYREEE come from the germline V gene (reference sequence). The V end was cut by 2 bases, the J end by 0 bases, with 7 bases between. The CDR3 is made up of 14 amino acids. CDR3 residues: CASSFLGSTDTQYF. The CDR3 bases are TGTGCCAGCAGCTTCCTGGGGAGCACAGATACGCAGTATTTT.

This clone was counted a single time. The V call is TRBV19, the J call TRBJ1-1; 8 bases map to TRBD1. The CDR3 is made up of 14 amino acids. V lost 4 bases, J lost 5 bases, and 6 bases stayed unmatched. The germline V gene has CDR1 LNHDA and CDR2 SQIVND (reference sequence). The CDR3 protein is CASSTTGDRTEAFF. In nucleotides, the CDR3 is TGTGCCAGTAGTACGACAGGGGACAGAACTGAAGCTTTCTTT.

Concerning this clone itself: Other DNA sequences in this sample translate to the same CDR3. V gene TRBV19 combines with J gene TRBJ2-7, with D possibly TRBD2 on 5 matching bases. From germline, CDR1 is LNHDA and CDR2 SQIVND (reference sequence). This CDR3 is built from 13 residues. Deletions cut 3 bases from V and 2 bases from J, with 8 bases between. The CDR3 sequence is CASSIGITYEQYF. Here the CDR3 DNA reads TGTGCCAGTAGTATCGGGATAACCTACGAGCAGTACTTC. Full variable domain (outside the CDR3, taken from reference TRBV19 and TRBJ2-7): DGGITQSPKYLFRKEGQNVTLSCEQNLNHDAMYWYRQDPGQGLRLIYYSQIVNDFQKGDIAEGYSVSREKKESFPLTVTSAQKNPTAFYLCASSIGITYEQYFGPGTRLTVT.

CDR3 protein: CASSRGQTADSPLHF. For the CDR3, the DNA is TGTGCCAGCAGCCGCGGACAGACGGCGGATTCACCCCTCCACTTT. The rearrangement uses TRBV4-2 and TRBJ1-6, with D maybe TRBD1 (6 bases). Germline V gene sequence: CDR1 LGHNA, CDR2 YNFKEQ. Trimming shortened V by 4 bases and J by 8 bases, and 15 bases separated the two germline ends. The CDR3 has 15 residues.

The chain links TRBV30 to TRBJ1-5, with D unclear. CDR1 and CDR2 from the germline V gene are GTSNPN and SVGIG (reference sequence). Trimming shortened V by 1 base and J by 3 bases, and 10 bases separated the two germline ends. The CDR3 covers 14 residues. CDR3 residues: CAWSESTFNQPQHF. The CDR3 DNA sequence: TGTGCCTGGAGTGAAAGCACCTTCAATCAGCCCCAGCATTTT.

As DNA, the CDR3 is TGTGCCAGCAGGGAAACCGGGGGCTACGAGCAGTACTTC. Its translation: CASRETGGYEQYF. The rearrangement links TRBV7-2 to TRBJ2-7, with D possibly being TRBD2 (6 bases). Trimming removed 6 bases at V and 3 bases at J, with 12 bases between. Germline V gene sequence: CDR1 SGHTA, CDR2 FQGNSA. There are 13 residues in the CDR3.